These 13 T cell receptor beta chains were sequenced from one sample in a study of blood T cell repertoires in COVID-19. TCRdb's table, derived via immunoSEQ multiplex PCR, lists solely in-frame clones and lacks some. Of 250,000 to 300,000 clones in the sample, roughly 84% were seen once. Sequenced input: peripheral blood. These TCRs come from a woman aged 18-29 years with acute or convalescent COVID-19.

The rearrangement joins TRBV7-2 to TRBJ2-5; TRBD1 aligns across 8 bases. The germline CDR1 and CDR2 sequences are SGHTA and FQGNSA. This CDR3 comprises 15 residues. J gave up 2 bases and V 8 bases, and 10 bases lay outside the gene matches. CDR3 DNA sequence: TGTGCCAGCCAACTGAGCCGGACAGGGCAAGAGACCCAGTACTTC. It codes for CASQLSRTGQETQYF.

The rearrangement links TRBV6-2 or TRBV6-3 to TRBJ2-1; D unclear. The germline V gene has CDR1 MNHEY and CDR2 SVGEGT. The CDR3 is made up of 14 amino acids. V was shortened by 4 bases and J by 8 bases, with 15 bases between the two germline ends. The CDR3 region is CASSSPEWFYEQFF. In nucleotides, the CDR3 is TGTGCCAGCAGTTCCCCCGAGTGGTTCTATGAGCAGTTCTTC.

The rearrangement links TRBV19 to TRBJ2-3; TRBD1 matches at 10 bases. This CDR3 contains 15 residues. V shed 7 bases, J shed 0 bases, and the junction held 4 bases outside the gene matches. CDR1 and CDR2 from the germline V gene are LNHDA and SQIVND (reference sequence). The CDR3 loop is CASKDRGASTDTQYF. The CDR3 DNA is TGTGCCAGTAAGGACAGGGGGGCTAGCACAGATACGCAGTATTTT. The complete variable domain, with remaining parts taken from reference TRBV19 and TRBJ2-3, reads DGGITQSPKYLFRKEGQNVTLSCEQNLNHDAMYWYRQDPGQGLRLIYYSQIVNDFQKGDIAEGYSVSREKKESFPLTVTSAQKNPTAFYLCASKDRGASTDTQYFGPGTRLTVL.

The V and J genes are TRBV4-2 and TRBJ1-6, with 10 bases identical to TRBD1. Germline trimming cut 4 bases from V and 10 bases from J; bases unmatched to any gene: 7. CDR1 LGHNA and CDR2 YNFKEQ come from the germline V gene. The length of the CDR3 is 15 residues. DNA for the CDR3: TGTGCCAGCAGCCCGGGACAGGGGTTGGGGTCACCCCTCCACTTT. Translating gives CASSPGQGLGSPLHF.

The chain is built from TRBV5-4 and TRBJ1-2; 7 bases are a match to TRBD1. The germline V gene has CDR1 SGHNT and CDR2 YYREEE (reference sequence). V gave up 3 bases and J gave up 2 bases; unmatched junction bases: 1. The CDR3 has 13 residues. The CDR3 coding sequence is TGTGCCAGCAGCTGGGACAGAAACTATGGCTACACCTTC. It codes for CASSWDRNYGYTF.

There are a few counts of this clone. V gene TRBV3-1 (or the pseudogene TRBV3-2) combines with J gene TRBJ2-7; D remains unclear. Germline loops: CDR1 LGHDT, CDR2 YNNKEL (reference sequence). The V end was cut by 3 bases, the J end by 6 bases, with 6 bases between. The CDR3 is made up of 11 amino acids. CDR3 DNA: TGTGCCAGCAGCCATGGGCGCGAGCAGTACTTC. Translation gives CASSHGREQYF.

The gene calls are TRBV29-1 and TRBJ2-1, with 13 bases lining up with TRBD2. Germline CDR1 and CDR2: SQVTM and ANQGSEA. This CDR3 region has 14 residues. J gave up 9 bases and V 5 bases, and 7 bases lay outside the gene matches. The CDR3 DNA sequence: TGCAGCGTTAAAGGACTAGCGGGAGTGGTTGAGCAGTTCTTC. This gives the protein CSVKGLAGVVEQFF.

The rearrangement uses TRBV5-1 and TRBJ2-2, with D unresolved. V was pared by 2 bases and J by 6 bases, with 8 bases between. The CDR3 length is 13 residues. Germline-derived CDR1 and CDR2 are SGHRS and YFSETQ. The CDR3 spells CASSLGVAGELFF. The CDR3 coding sequence is TGCGCCAGCAGCTTAGGAGTGGCCGGGGAGCTGTTTTTT.

This chain uses TRBV29-1 with TRBJ2-3; 9 bases map to TRBD2. The CDR3 consists of 16 residues. Germline V CDR1 and CDR2: SQVTM, ANQGSEA. V was pared by 7 bases and J by 2 bases, with 13 bases of the junction left unmatched. The CDR3 region is CSAEASGRPITDTQYF. The CDR3 DNA follows: TGCAGCGCCGAAGCCAGCGGGAGGCCGATCACAGATACGCAGTATTTT.

CDR3 sequence: CASSLNANRVGELFF. The CDR3 DNA reads as TGTGCCAGCAGTCTAAATGCCAACAGGGTGGGGGAGCTGTTTTTT. This chain connects TRBV6-5 to TRBJ2-2, with a weak D call TRBD1 (6 bases). V was pared by 5 bases and J by 8 bases, with 18 bases between. Looked up from germline, CDR1 is MNHEY and CDR2 is SVGAGI. This CDR3 is 15 amino acids long.

The V gene is TRBV7-3, the J gene TRBJ2-1, with 9 bases that match TRBD2. J gave up 8 bases and V 2 bases, and 7 bases lay outside the gene matches. The length of the CDR3 is 15 residues. Germline V gives CDR1 SGHTA, CDR2 FQGTGA. This CDR3 reads CASSLGAGGPHEQFF. CDR3 nucleotides: TGTGCCAGCAGCTTAGGGGCGGGAGGGCCCCATGAGCAGTTCTTC.

The chain joins TRBV7-2 to TRBJ2-5; the D gene is possibly TRBD1 (6 bases). CDR1 and CDR2 (germline): SGHTA, FQGNSA. This CDR3 is 14 amino acids long. V lost 5 bases and J 4 bases, leaving 14 bases between the germline ends. CDR3 sequence (DNA): TGTGCCAGCAGCCGCTCAGGACAGTCAGAGACCCAGTACTTC. Protein product: CASSRSGQSETQYF.

The CDR3 region is CASSQAWSGEAFF. The CDR3 nucleotides are TGTGCCAGCAGCCAAGCTTGGAGTGGTGAAGCTTTCTTT. The J gene is TRBJ1-1, the V gene TRBV14; D not certain. CDR1 SGHDN and CDR2 FVKESK come from the germline V gene. Trimming stripped 1 base from V and 7 bases from J, with 10 bases between. This CDR3 spans 13 amino acids.